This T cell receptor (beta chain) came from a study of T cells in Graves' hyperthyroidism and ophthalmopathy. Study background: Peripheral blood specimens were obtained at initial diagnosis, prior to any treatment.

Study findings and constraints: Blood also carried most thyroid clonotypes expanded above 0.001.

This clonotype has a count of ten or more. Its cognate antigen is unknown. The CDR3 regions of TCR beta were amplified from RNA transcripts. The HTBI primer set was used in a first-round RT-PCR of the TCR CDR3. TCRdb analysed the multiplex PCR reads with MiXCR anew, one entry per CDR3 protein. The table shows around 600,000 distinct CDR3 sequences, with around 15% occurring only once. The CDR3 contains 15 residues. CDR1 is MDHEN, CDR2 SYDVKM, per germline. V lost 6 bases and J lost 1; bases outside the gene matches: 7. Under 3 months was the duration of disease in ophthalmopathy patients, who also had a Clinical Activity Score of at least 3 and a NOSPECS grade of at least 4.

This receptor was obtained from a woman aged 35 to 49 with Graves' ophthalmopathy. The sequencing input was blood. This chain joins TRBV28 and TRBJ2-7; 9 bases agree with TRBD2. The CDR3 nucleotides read TGTGCCAGCAGGGAAGGGACTAGCTTATCCTACGAGCAGTACTTC. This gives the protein CASREGTSLSYEQYF.